This passage covers 29 T cell receptor beta chains from one sample sequenced in a study of T cells in Graves' hyperthyroidism and ophthalmopathy. Regions amplified from RNA transcripts were the TCR beta CDR3 regions. First-round RT-PCR with HTBI primers amplified the TCR CDR3 region. TCRdb redid the calling of the multiplex PCR reads with MiXCR, one entry per CDR3 protein. Of almost 350,000 distinct CDR3 sequences in the sample, 15% to 20% were seen once. The sequencing sample was made of blood. The receptors were sampled from a woman aged 40-49 years with Graves' ophthalmopathy.

This clonotype was recorded many times. J is TRBJ1-2 and V is TRBV27, with D perhaps matching TRBD1 (6 bases). Per germline, CDR1 MNHEY and CDR2 SMNVEV (reference sequence). Trimming removed 5 bases at V and 4 bases at J, with 17 bases between. The CDR3 runs to 15 residues. CDR3 bases: TGTGCCAGCAGTGGACTTCAGGGGCTAACCTATGGCTACACCTTC. Its translation: CASSGLQGLTYGYTF.

In this sample, this clonotype turned up many times. The chain has TRBV28 and TRBJ1-1; TRBD1 might be the D (6 bases). Trimming shortened V by 5 bases and J by 3 bases, and 13 bases separated the two germline ends. Looked up from germline, CDR1 is MDHEN and CDR2 is SYDVKM. The CDR3 runs 14 residues. The CDR3 here is CASSPGQTYTEAFF. The CDR3, as DNA: TGTGCCAGCAGTCCTGGACAGACCTACACTGAAGCTTTCTTT.

This clonotype was detected a few times. The chain has TRBV19 and TRBJ2-7; 8 positions match TRBD1. Germline assignment: CDR1 LNHDA and CDR2 SQIVND (reference sequence). V dropped 5 bases and J dropped 5; count of bases not matched to a gene: 5. CDR3 length equals 13 residues. CDR3 sequence reads: CASSAGGFNEQYF. The CDR3 DNA reads TGTGCCAGTAGTGCAGGGGGCTTTAACGAGCAGTACTTC.

This chain links TRBV27 with TRBJ2-1, with TRBD2 matching 13 bases. After removal of 6 bases from V and 4 bases from J, the junction contained 6 bases not matched to a gene. The germline V gene encodes CDR1 MNHEY and CDR2 SMNVEV (reference sequence). CDR3 size: 16 residues. The CDR3 here is CASSRRLAGGYNEQFF. The CDR3 region has the DNA TGTGCCAGCAGCCGCCGACTAGCGGGAGGATACAATGAGCAGTTCTTC.

This clonotype came up many times. The chain joins TRBV12-3 or TRBV12-4 to TRBJ1-1; weak D call: TRBD1 (6 bases). Trimming took 6 bases from V and 3 from J, leaving 20 bases between them. The length of the CDR3 is 16 residues. The CDR3 protein is CASRRPQGLQDTEAFF. DNA for the CDR3: TGTGCCAGCAGGCGCCCCCAGGGGCTCCAGGACACTGAAGCTTTCTTT.

This clonotype was detected many times. The chain carries TRBV29-1 and TRBJ1-1; 8 positions match TRBD1. Trimming removed 5 bases from V and 3 bases from J; junction bases left unmatched: 14. Per germline, CDR1 SQVTM and CDR2 ANQGSEA. The CDR3 consists of 16 residues. CDR3 region: CSVIQGASVVDTEAFF. The CDR3 DNA follows: TGCAGCGTTATTCAGGGGGCTTCAGTGGTTGACACTGAAGCTTTCTTT.

V is TRBV14 and J is TRBJ2-7, with no clear D. V was trimmed by 2 bases and J by 3 bases, leaving 14 bases between them. The CDR3 contains 15 residues. CDR1 is SGHDN and CDR2 is FVKESK in the germline V gene. CDR3 coding DNA: TGTGCCAGCAGCCAATATAGTAATCCGCGCTACGAGCAGTACTTC. Translation gives CASSQYSNPRYEQYF.

This clonotype was detected ten times or more. The chain has TRBV27 and TRBJ1-5; TRBD1 is a possible D gene (6 bases). The CDR3 contains 15 residues. V lost 2 bases and J 3 bases, leaving 11 bases between the germline ends. Germline CDR1 and CDR2: MNHEY and SMNVEV (reference sequence). The CDR3 DNA reads as TGTGCCAGCAGTTTAAGGACAGTTCCCAATCAGCCCCAGCATTTT. This gives the protein CASSLRTVPNQPQHF.

This clonotype was detected many times. The genes are TRBV12-3 or TRBV12-4 and TRBJ1-1; D is uncertain. V was pared by 5 bases and J by 5 bases, with 9 bases between. The CDR3 loop spans 12 amino acids. The CDR3 protein is CASSTTETEAFF. The CDR3 coding sequence is TGTGCCAGCAGTACAACGGAAACTGAAGCTTTCTTT.

As concerns this clonotype: A much larger clone differs by one base, so this may be a read error. The chain employs TRBV4-2 and TRBJ2-7; TRBD2 matches 9 bases. V shed 4 bases, J shed 0 bases, and the junction held 13 bases outside the gene matches. The CDR3 length is 18 residues. CDR1 LGHNA and CDR2 YNFKEQ come from the germline V gene. CDR3 sequence: CASSPTKGSGRGSYEQYF. CDR3 DNA sequence: TGTGCCAGCAGCCCCACCAAAGGTAGCGGGAGAGGCTCCTACGAGCAGTACTTC.

The chain has TRBV30 and TRBJ2-5; D is undetermined. Germline-derived CDR1 and CDR2 are GTSNPN and SVGIG (reference sequence). This CDR3 region has 17 residues. The germline V and J ends were trimmed by 3 bases and 4 bases, with 24 bases remaining between them. The DNA for the CDR3 is TGTGCCTGGAGCCCCGGGTTGCCCCTACCGGGTCCAGAGACCCAGTACTTC. It translates to CAWSPGLPLPGPETQYF.

This clonotype was observed at least ten times. This sequence joins TRBV28 and TRBJ2-3; D is possibly TRBD2 (6 bases). The CDR3 is 16 amino acids. V lost 5 bases and J 0 bases, leaving 15 bases between the germline ends. CDR1 and CDR2 from the germline V gene are MDHEN and SYDVKM. The CDR3 spells CASSDSGESSTDTQYF. CDR3 DNA sequence: TGTGCCAGCAGTGACTCGGGGGAATCTAGCACAGATACGCAGTATTTT.

The genes are TRBV29-1 and TRBJ1-2, with TRBD1 identical over 7 bases. This CDR3 has 12 residues. Germline loops: CDR1 SQVTM, CDR2 ANQGSEA. Unmatched junction bases numbered 7, after V lost 7 bases and J lost 5 bases. CDR3 in amino acids: CSGGDRAYGYTF. The DNA for the CDR3 is TGCAGCGGCGGAGACAGGGCTTATGGCTACACCTTC.

Ten or more counts support this clonotype. The gene calls are TRBV7-6 and TRBJ1-1; D call uncertain. The CDR3 consists of 14 residues. The V gene's germline CDR1 is SGHVS and CDR2 FNYEAQ. V lost 1 base to trimming and J lost 2 bases, with 8 bases between them. CDR3 in amino acids: CASSLEPGNTEAFF. The CDR3 coding sequence is TGTGCCAGCAGCTTAGAGCCGGGTAACACTGAAGCTTTCTTT.

In its sample, this clonotype was seen many times. The V call is TRBV29-1, the J call TRBJ1-5; TRBD1 matches at 9 bases. This CDR3 comprises 15 residues. V shed 4 bases, J shed 7 bases, and the junction held 11 bases outside the gene matches. CDR1 is SQVTM and CDR2 is ANQGSEA in the germline V gene. The CDR3 loop is CSVAEGQGRGQPQHF. The CDR3 coding sequence is TGCAGCGTTGCTGAGGGACAGGGTAGAGGGCAGCCCCAGCATTTT.

This clonotype came up many times. This rearrangement joins TRBV5-1 to TRBJ1-6; D call uncertain. The CDR3 covers 14 residues. Trimming stripped 2 bases from V and 8 bases from J, with 11 bases between. CDR1 and CDR2 from the germline V gene are SGHRS and YFSETQ. In nucleotides, the CDR3 is TGCGCCAGCAGCTTCTCAGGAACGGATTCACCCCTCCACTTT. This encodes CASSFSGTDSPLHF. Full variable domain (outside the CDR3, taken from reference TRBV5-1 and TRBJ1-6): KAGVTQTPRYLIKTRGQQVTLSCSPISGHRSVSWYQQTPGQGLQFLFEYFSETQRNKGNFPGRFSGRQFSNSRSEMNVSTLELGDSALYLCASSFSGTDSPLHFGNGTRLTVT.

V and J are TRBV5-4 and TRBJ1-1, with D maybe TRBD1 (5 bases). Trimming removed 5 bases from V and 4 bases from J, with 15 bases in between. Germline V gives CDR1 SGHNT, CDR2 YYREEE (reference sequence). The length of the CDR3 is 14 residues. The CDR3 DNA reads TGTGCCAGCAGTACCTGGGGGGTTATCACTGAAGCTTTCTTT. This encodes CASSTWGVITEAFF.

This clonotype was observed at least ten times. The chain is built from TRBV7-8 and TRBJ2-7, with 11 nucleotides matching TRBD2. V trimming: 5 bases; J trimming: 6 bases; junction bases outside the gene matches: 9. Per germline, CDR1 SGHVS and CDR2 FQNEAQ. The CDR3 consists of 15 residues. The CDR3 loop is CASSKPTSGKGEQYF. CDR3 sequence (DNA): TGTGCCAGCAGCAAACCGACTAGCGGGAAGGGCGAGCAGTACTTC. The whole variable domain, remainder taken from reference TRBV7-8 and TRBJ2-7, is GAGVSQSPRYKVAKRGQDVALRCDPISGHVSLFWYQQALGQGPEFLTYFQNEAQLDKSGLPSDRFFAERPEGSVSTLKIQRTQQEDSAVYLCASSKPTSGKGEQYFGPGTRLTVT.

This clonotype appeared many times. The rearrangement joins TRBV6-6 to TRBJ1-2; D is ambiguous. Trimming took 6 bases from V and 7 from J, leaving 12 bases between them. Looked up from germline, CDR1 is MNHNY and CDR2 is SVGAGI (reference sequence). The CDR3 runs 12 residues. CDR3 protein: CASSPKTGGYTF. In DNA, the CDR3 is TGTGCCAGCAGCCCCAAGACCGGTGGCTACACCTTC.

This clonotype was counted at least ten times. This chain's CDR3 is CASSTSGRPPYEQYF. The CDR3 DNA reads as TGTGCCAGCAGTACTAGCGGGAGGCCCCCCTACGAGCAGTACTTC. The chain joins TRBV25-1 to TRBJ2-7, with 12 bases identical to TRBD2. The V segment lost 5 bases and the J segment 2 bases; nucleotides outside the gene matches: 4. Germline V gene lookup returns CDR1 MGHDK and CDR2 SYGVNS. This CDR3 comprises 15 residues.

This clonotype was picked up many times. The chain joins TRBV12-3 or TRBV12-4 to TRBJ2-7; TRBD1 agrees at 9 bases. V gave up 4 bases and J gave up 2 bases; unmatched junction bases: 6. The CDR3 length is 15 residues. The CDR3, as DNA: TGTGCCAGCAGTTCACGGACAGGGGACACCTACGAGCAGTACTTC. Translating it yields CASSSRTGDTYEQYF.

The chain recombines TRBV6-1 with TRBJ1-1; D unclear. This CDR3 has 13 amino acids. CDR1 and CDR2 from the germline V gene are MNHNS and SASEGT. Trimming stripped 6 bases from V and 4 bases from J, with 12 bases between. DNA of the CDR3: TGTGCCAGCAGCCCCTACCGGGTCACTGAAGCTTTCTTT. Translating gives CASSPYRVTEAFF.

This clonotype was picked up many times. V usage is TRBV19 and J usage is TRBJ1-5, with a possible D match to TRBD1 (5 bases). Germline V lookup: CDR1 LNHDA, CDR2 SQIVND (reference sequence). This CDR3 contains 14 residues. V gave up 7 bases and J gave up 5 bases, with 15 bases separating them. As DNA, the CDR3 is TGTGCCAGTAAGGGGCTGACAGCGCATCAGCCCCAGCATTTT. Amino acids: CASKGLTAHQPQHF.

This clonotype has at least ten counts. V usage is TRBV12-3 or TRBV12-4 and J usage is TRBJ1-5, with 7 bases matching TRBD1. This CDR3 is built from 15 residues. V lost 7 bases and J lost 3; bases outside the gene matches: 9. The CDR3: CASTPGQVANQPQHF. The DNA for the CDR3 is TGTGCCAGCACCCCAGGACAGGTTGCCAATCAGCCCCAGCATTTT.

This clonotype was seen ten or more times. This chain links TRBV6-2 or TRBV6-3 with TRBJ1-2; tentatively, D is TRBD1 (5 bases). CDR1 MNHEY and CDR2 SVGEGT come from the germline V gene. V was clipped by 7 bases and J by 8 bases, with 11 bases between them. CDR3 length: 11 residues. CDR3 amino acids: CASKRGGGYTF. Written as DNA, the CDR3 is TGTGCCAGCAAAAGGGGTGGAGGCTACACCTTC.

In its sample, this clonotype was seen many times. CDR3 DNA sequence: TGTGCCAGCAGTTGGGACAGCGAAACCGAGACCCAGTACTTC. It encodes CASSWDSETETQYF. The chain joins TRBV28 to TRBJ2-5; 7 bases line up with TRBD1. This CDR3 has 14 amino acids. The V and J ends lost 4 bases and 5 bases, in that order; junction bases with no gene match: 7. From germline, CDR1 is MDHEN and CDR2 SYDVKM.

There are many counts of this clonotype. V and J are TRBV6-1 and TRBJ1-5; D call uncertain. The CDR3 loop spans 12 amino acids. Trimming removed 3 bases from V and 5 bases from J, with 5 bases in between. Per the germline V gene, CDR1 is MNHNS and CDR2 is SASEGT. CDR3 in amino acids: CASSDGYQPQHF. For the CDR3, the DNA is TGTGCCAGCAGTGACGGGTATCAGCCCCAGCATTTT.

The chain uses TRBV20-1 and TRBJ1-1; possibly TRBD1 for D (5 bases). The V gene's germline CDR1 is DFQATT and CDR2 SNEGSKA (reference sequence). Trimming stripped 4 bases from V and 0 bases from J, with 12 bases between. This CDR3 contains 14 residues. CDR3 DNA: TGCAGTGCTATGATAGACAGTCTGAACACTGAAGCTTTCTTT. Protein sequence: CSAMIDSLNTEAFF.

This clonotype was picked up many times. The chain uses TRBV20-1 and TRBJ2-7; 9 bases are shared with TRBD2. CDR1 and CDR2 from the germline V gene are DFQATT and SNEGSKA (reference sequence). The CDR3 runs 15 residues. The V gene end was trimmed by 1 base and the J gene end by 5 bases; junction bases not matched to a gene: 9. As DNA, the CDR3 is TGCAGTGCTAGAGGGTGGGCTAGCGGGAACCACGAGCAGTACTTC. Its translation is CSARGWASGNHEQYF.